Given below is one TCR beta chain in context. The source of the sample is a study of CD8 T cells in Susac syndrome. TCR beta sequencing was performed on blood CD8+ and CD4+ T cells. Healthy donors formed controls matched for age and sex. In contrast to the negatively isolated CD8+ and CD4+ T cells, TEMRA cells were FACS-enriched. The CDR3 totals 12 residues. The V gene's germline CDR1 is SQVTM and CDR2 ANQGSEA. V was pared by 3 bases and J by 12 bases, with 15 bases between. Reverse transcription of roughly 0.5 to 1 ug RNA used random hexamers. Across 54 Vbeta and 13 Jbeta, TCR beta CDR3 was amplified with immunoSEQ multiplex PCR. TCRdb re-derived calls from the immunoSEQ multiplex PCR reads in MiXCR, one entry per CDR3 protein. This sample has around 130,000 distinct CDR3 sequences, with 90% to 95% found just once.

Sequencing was performed on CD4+ T cells from PBMCs. The receptor was derived from a human donor in good health. The chain couples TRBV29-1 to TRBJ2-1, with D possibly matching TRBD2 (5 bases). The CDR3 protein is CSVDLATIRQFF. The DNA for the CDR3 is TGCAGCGTTGATCTAGCCACCATTAGGCAGTTCTTC.